This TCR beta chain came from a study of blood T cells in healthy people across ages. Together with a sample-barcoded 5' primer, a J-beta primer mix was included in a second PCR lasting about 6 to 11 cycles. TCRdb reprocessed the 5' RACE reads with MiXCR, giving one entry per CDR3 protein. Here the sample spans about 1.1 million distinct CDR3 sequences, roughly two fifths being singletons. The table lists this clonotype with a few counts. Its target is unknown. General study results and limits: One million T cells yielded diversity estimates that were considered underestimates. Greater diversity and more naive CD4+ cells were seen in long-lived donors than in aged donors. TCR beta diversity per million T cells fell roughly linearly with age.

There are 14 residues in the CDR3. CDR1 and CDR2 from the germline V gene are DFQATT and SNEGSKA (reference sequence). Trimming removed 4 bases from V and 6 bases from J, with 18 bases in between. Specimen: blood. The genes are TRBV20-1 and TRBJ1-2; D may be TRBD1 (5 bases). This sequence originates from a man younger than 35 in good health. CDR3 sequence reads: CSAIRDLITDGYTF. The CDR3 nucleotides read TGCAGTGCTATCCGGGACCTAATAACCGATGGCTACACCTTC.